The clone carrying this T cell receptor beta chain was counted between two and nine times. Compared with germline, one end of the junction differs, possibly owing to a read error. This CDR3 has 13 residues. Germline loops: CDR1 MDHEN, CDR2 SYDVKM. It was with unique molecular identifiers that the TCRbeta library was prepared. One entry per CDR3 protein results from TCRdb running MiXCR on the PCR reads. The table lists 200,000 to 250,000 distinct CDR3 sequences, roughly a tenth of them singletons. The data were obtained in a study of T-cell reconstitution after alpha-beta-depleted transplantation in children.

The material sequenced was PBMCs from the stem cell graft donor, taken from the stem cell graft. The clonotype comes from a human donor who donated a stem cell graft to a child with acute lymphoblastic leukemia. This chain links TRBV28 with TRBJ2-7; D is possibly TRBD1 or TRBD2 (5 bases each). As DNA, the CDR3 is TGTGCCAGCAGCCTCCTAGCTGGGGCAGGGACCGTCTTC. It encodes CASSLLAGAGTVF.